Listed below are T cell receptor beta chains from one sample, sequenced in a study of blood T cells in healthy people across ages. One entry per CDR3 protein results from TCRdb running MiXCR on the 5' RACE reads. In the table there are under 700,000 distinct CDR3 sequences, around 24% of which are singletons. Separately, the same data were catalogued under a study of T cells of mothers and their children.

Sequencing used blood. These receptor sequences come from a boy aged 10-17 years in good health. CDR3s include the opening cysteine and the closing phenylalanine or tryptophan. The order of the fields is clone size, D gene, CDR3 length, J gene, V gene, CDR3 protein, CDR3 DNA. D genes are given only for firm matches. Not all rows give a size; the values are once, few, many and, for expanded clones, a class.

.,.,14,TRBJ1-1,TRBV9,CASSVLHPGTEAFF,TGTGCCAGCAGCGTATTACACCCCGGCACTGAAGCTTTCTTT
few,.,12,TRBJ1-2,TRBV7-9,CASSLMGDGYTF,TGTGCCAGCAGCTTAATGGGGGACGGCTACACCTTC
few,.,13,TRBJ1-1,TRBV2,CATGRGQNTEAFF,TGTGCCACCGGGCGAGGACAGAACACTGAAGCTTTCTTT
few,.,19,TRBJ2-3,TRBV20-1,CSARDAPSGAIIRTDTQYF,TGCAGTGCTAGAGATGCTCCGAGCGGAGCCATCATACGAACAGATACGCAGTATTTT
.,TRBD1,15,TRBJ2-3,TRBV7-9,CSSSSTGGGENTQYF,TGTTCCAGCAGCTCTACAGGGGGCGGGGAGAATACGCAGTATTTT
many,TRBD2,17,TRBJ2-4,TRBV5-6,CASSLFGGGVAKNIQYF,TGTGCCAGCAGCTTGTTCGGCGGGGGGGTAGCCAAAAACATTCAGTACTTC
few,.,15,TRBJ1-6,TRBV4-3,CASSQDRMGPSPLHF,TGCGCCAGCAGCCAAGATCGGATGGGGCCTTCACCCCTCCACTTT
.,TRBD2,15,TRBJ2-7,TRBV28,CASSVSLAGAGEQYF,TGTGCCAGCAGTGTGTCACTAGCGGGAGCCGGCGAGCAGTACTTC
.,.,13,TRBJ1-2,TRBV29-1,CSVEGGRVKGHTF,TGCAGCGTTGAAGGCGGCCGGGTGAAGGGCCACACCTTC
.,.,15,TRBJ1-2,TRBV7-9,CASSTPGALFYGYTF,TGTGCCAGCAGCACCCCAGGGGCGCTATTTTATGGCTACACCTTC
.,.,15,TRBJ1-1,TRBV5-5,CASSPLTHSNTEAFF,TGTGCCAGCAGCCCATTAACTCATTCGAACACTGAAGCTTTCTTT
.,TRBD1,15,TRBJ2-5,TRBV12-3/TRBV12-4,CASSPWTGPPKTQYF,TGTGCCAGCAGTCCCTGGACAGGGCCCCCGAAGACCCAGTACTTC
few,.,14,TRBJ2-1,TRBV5-8,CASSRAVSYNEQFF,TGTGCCAGCAGCCGGGCTGTCTCCTACAATGAGCAGTTCTTC
.,.,15,TRBJ1-1,TRBV3-1,CASSPPAGRNTEAFF,TGTGCCAGCAGCCCTCCTGCGGGGCGGAACACTGAAGCTTTCTTT
few,.,13,TRBJ1-2,TRBV28,CASSLLGAYGYTF,TGTGCCAGCAGTTTATTGGGGGCCTATGGCTACACCTTC
few,.,12,TRBJ2-7,TRBV7-2,CASNLRLGEQYF,TGTGCCAGCAACCTACGACTCGGCGAGCAGTACTTC
few,.,15,TRBJ1-5,TRBV20-1,CSARDSAGSNQPQHF,TGCAGTGCTAGAGATTCGGCAGGTAGCAATCAGCCCCAGCATTTT
.,.,13,TRBJ2-7,TRBV4-3,CASSQWTVGEQYF,TGCGCCAGCAGCCAATGGACAGTTGGAGAGCAGTACTTC
few,.,12,TRBJ2-1,TRBV11-2,CASSWEVNEQFF,TGTGCCAGCAGCTGGGAGGTAAATGAGCAGTTCTTC
.,.,15,TRBJ1-1,TRBV5-1,CASSQWTSMGTEAFF,TGCGCCAGCAGCCAATGGACATCTATGGGGACTGAAGCTTTCTTT
.,.,13,TRBJ2-5,TRBV28,CASRRGRGETQYF,TGTGCCAGCAGACGGGGGCGCGGGGAGACCCAGTACTTC
few,.,13,TRBJ1-2,TRBV24-1,CATSDSGCYGYTF,TGTGCCACCAGTGACTCAGGGTGCTATGGCTACACCTTC
few,.,14,TRBJ2-5,TRBV5-1,CASSLASQGETQYF,TGCGCCAGCAGCTTGGCGAGTCAGGGGGAGACCCAGTACTTC
.,.,14,TRBJ2-5,TRBV29-1,CSVEDVLPEETQYF,TGCAGCGTTGAAGATGTACTCCCGGAGGAGACCCAGTACTTC
.,TRBD1,14,TRBJ1-2,TRBV6-6,CASSTWPGGDGYTF,TGTGCCAGCAGCACCTGGCCAGGGGGGGATGGCTACACCTTC
few,.,13,TRBJ2-3,TRBV12-3/TRBV12-4,CASSFGGEGAQYF,TGTGCCAGCAGTTTTGGGGGAGAGGGAGCGCAGTATTTT
.,.,16,TRBJ1-1,TRBV7-9,CASSALSAGVNTEAFF,TGTGCCAGCAGCGCCCTCTCGGCAGGGGTGAACACTGAAGCTTTCTTT
many,TRBD1,17,TRBJ2-7,TRBV7-6,CASSGDWGQGTAYEQYF,TGTGCCAGCAGCGGAGATTGGGGACAGGGGACCGCCTACGAGCAGTACTTC
.,TRBD2,16,TRBJ2-3,TRBV5-1,CASSLGVAGREDTQYF,TGCGCCAGCAGCTTGGGAGTAGCGGGGAGAGAAGATACGCAGTATTTT
.,.,14,TRBJ2-7,TRBV12-3/TRBV12-4,CASSLGTFTYEQYF,TGTGCCAGCAGCCTCGGGACTTTTACCTACGAGCAGTACTTC
few,TRBD2,15,TRBJ2-2,TRBV7-2,CASTPSGGNTGELFF,TGTGCCAGCACCCCTAGCGGGGGGAACACCGGGGAGCTGTTTTTT
few,.,17,TRBJ2-6,TRBV7-9,CASSLTGTRSGANVLTF,TGTGCCAGCAGCTTAACAGGGACCCGTTCTGGGGCCAACGTCCTGACTTTC
few,.,12,TRBJ2-7,TRBV3-1,CASSRRDLEQYF,TGTGCCAGCAGCCGCCGGGATCTCGAGCAGTACTTC
.,.,8,TRBJ2-5,TRBV7-2,CASSTPYF,TGTGCCAGCAGTACTCCGTACTTC
.,.,16,TRBJ2-4,TRBV20-1,CSARDLDNLAKNIQYF,TGCAGTGCTAGAGATCTAGACAACTTAGCCAAAAACATTCAGTACTTC